This TCR beta chain was sequenced during a study of beta chain features in type 1 diabetes. Study-level findings and limits: Still unanswered here is whether HLA type influences TCRB rearrangement. The study found moderately but significantly shorter TCRB CDR3s in all four CD4+ subsets of Type 1 diabetes patients.

This clone was seen a handful of times. Its target is unknown. The CDR3 consists of 15 residues. Germline values: CDR1 MGHDK, CDR2 SYGVNS. The V end lost 1 base, the J end lost 1 base, and 10 bases lay between the germline ends. Sequencing targeted expressed TCRB transcripts, as all isolated RNA had been reverse transcribed. Sequenced by immunoSEQ multiplex PCR; TCRdb stores in-frame clones only, minus some. Here the sample spans 620,000 or so clones, about a sixth being singletons. This clonotype was obtained from a man aged 18-30 years in good health. Sequencing used naive CD4+ T cells from blood. This rearrangement joins TRBV25-1 to TRBJ1-1, with a weak D call TRBD1 (5 bases). CDR3 bases: TGTGCCAGCAGTGAATGGCGACAGCGGAACACTGAAGCTTTCTTT. Translation: CASSEWRQRNTEAFF.